This T cell receptor beta chain was captured by sequencing in a study of T cells in Graves' hyperthyroidism and ophthalmopathy. Study-level findings and limits: In the blood, most expanded thyroid clonotypes above 0.001 appeared as well.

This clonotype was observed at least ten times. The antigen is undetermined. The source material, RNA transcripts, was used to amplify TCR beta CDR3 regions. The study used the HTBI primer set for a first-round RT-PCR of the TCR CDR3. TCRdb recomputed calls from the multiplex PCR reads with MiXCR, one row per CDR3 protein. The sample yields about 420,000 distinct CDR3 sequences, 15% to 19% seen once. The germline V gene encodes CDR1 SGHRS and CDR2 YFSETQ. CDR3 size: 13 residues. V was pared by 4 bases and J by 7 bases, with 12 bases between. This TCR derives from a woman younger than 30 with Graves' hyperthyroidism. This chain joins TRBV5-1 and TRBJ2-1; unclear D gene. The specimen sequenced was blood. In DNA form, the CDR3 reads TGCGCCAGCAGCGTCCAGATGAGGAATGAGCAGTTCTTC. Amino acids: CASSVQMRNEQFF.